The 22 T cell receptor beta chains given below trace back to one sample, sequenced in a study of CD8 T cells in ankylosing spondylitis. TCRdb itself ran the 5' RACE reads through MiXCR, one entry per CDR3 protein. The sample yields under 450,000 distinct CDR3 sequences, 20% seen once. The sample was blood, either unsorted or a sorted T cell fraction (not recorded which). Receptors originate from a male donor with ankylosing spondylitis or in good health (not recorded which).

V is TRBV11-1 and J is TRBJ2-1; no clear D gene. V was pared by 3 bases and J by 5 bases, with 11 bases between. This CDR3 region has 14 residues. The germline gives CDR1 SGHAT, CDR2 FQDESV (reference sequence). CDR3 region: CASSFGRKDNEQFF. The CDR3 nucleotides are TGTGCCAGCAGCTTCGGCAGGAAAGACAATGAGCAGTTCTTC.

This clonotype was counted many times. This chain links TRBV12-3 or TRBV12-4 with TRBJ2-5; D tentatively fits TRBD1 or TRBD2 (6 bases each). V was cut by 7 bases and J by 5 bases, with 11 bases left in between. The CDR3 has 12 amino acids. CDR3 loop: CASKGEEETQYF. CDR3 nucleotides: TGTGCCAGCAAGGGGGAGGAGGAGACCCAGTACTTC.

The chain has TRBV15 and TRBJ2-2; D might be TRBD1 (6 bases). The ends were cut back, 6 bases at V and 5 bases at J, with 10 bases in the middle. This CDR3 comprises 13 residues. Germline V gene sequence: CDR1 LNHNV, CDR2 YYDKDF (reference sequence). The CDR3 DNA reads TGTGCCACCAGACCAGACAGGACCGGGGAGCTGTTTTTT. As protein: CATRPDRTGELFF.

There are a few counts of this clonotype. J is TRBJ1-5 and V is TRBV29-1, with D possibly TRBD1 on 6 matching bases. CDR1 is SQVTM, CDR2 ANQGSEA, per germline. V shed 2 bases and J shed 2 bases, with 10 bases lying between them. CDR3 length equals 14 residues. CDR3 sequence: CSVELGGGNQPQHF. The CDR3 DNA follows: TGCAGCGTTGAACTTGGGGGCGGCAATCAGCCCCAGCATTTT.

This sequence joins TRBV9 and TRBJ2-5, with no clear D. Trimming removed 2 bases at V and 1 base at J, with 6 bases between. This CDR3 is 13 amino acids long. Germline V CDR1 and CDR2: SGDLS, YYNGEE. DNA of the CDR3: TGTGCCAGCAGCGTCACCCCCCAAGAGACCCAGTACTTC. Protein: CASSVTPQETQYF. Drawing the rest from reference TRBV9 and TRBJ2-5, the complete variable domain is DSGVTQTPKHLITATGQRVTLRCSPRSGDLSVYWYQQSLDQGLQFLIQYYNGEERAKGNILERFSAQQFPDLHSELNLSSLELGDSALYFCASSVTPQETQYFGPGTRLLVL.

This clonotype was recorded many times. The J gene is TRBJ2-3, the V gene TRBV28, with 14 bases lining up with TRBD2. The trim removed 5 bases at V and 5 bases at J, leaving 6 bases unmatched. The CDR3 is 16 residues long. CDR1 is MDHEN and CDR2 is SYDVKM in the germline V gene. This CDR3 is CASSPRTSGGQDTQYF. The CDR3 bases are TGTGCCAGCAGTCCTCGGACTAGCGGGGGGCAAGATACGCAGTATTTT.

The chain recombines TRBV12-3 or TRBV12-4 with TRBJ2-7, with 7 nucleotides matching TRBD1. The junction had 7 bases not matched to a gene; V was cut back by 10 bases and J by 1 base. This CDR3 has 13 residues. The CDR3 nucleotides are TGTGCCACCAGGGACAGTTATTCCTACGAGCAGTACTTC. The encoded protein is CATRDSYSYEQYF.

This clonotype was counted between two and nine times. The rearrangement links TRBV9 to TRBJ2-2, with 10 bases lining up with TRBD1. The germline V gene has CDR1 SGDLS and CDR2 YYNGEE. The CDR3 runs to 17 residues. J was trimmed by 3 bases and V by 0 bases; bases with no gene match: 5. The CDR3 nucleotides are TGTGCCAGCAGCGTAGGTGGGACAGGGGCGTACACCGGGGAGCTGTTTTTT. Translating gives CASSVGGTGAYTGELFF.

This clonotype came up a few times. This chain joins TRBV12-3 or TRBV12-4 and TRBJ2-1; weak D call: TRBD2 (5 bases). The length of the CDR3 is 13 residues. V was trimmed by 3 bases and J by 5 bases, leaving 8 bases between them. The CDR3 is CASSFRGNNEQFF. As DNA, the CDR3 is TGTGCCAGCAGTTTTCGGGGAAACAATGAGCAGTTCTTC.

There are a few counts of this clonotype. V gene TRBV12-3 or TRBV12-4 combines with J gene TRBJ2-7, with TRBD2 as a possible D gene (5 bases). V was pared by 5 bases and J by 0 bases, with 17 bases between. The CDR3 spans 16 residues. The CDR3 here is CASSPPLRESSYEQYF. The CDR3 DNA follows: TGTGCCAGCAGTCCCCCGCTCCGGGAAAGCTCCTACGAGCAGTACTTC.

This clonotype was seen a handful of times. This chain connects TRBV12-3 or TRBV12-4 to TRBJ2-3; 8 bases line up with TRBD2. This CDR3 comprises 17 residues. Trimming at V came to 2 bases and at J to 0 bases, leaving 7 bases not matched to a gene. CDR3 sequence reads: CASSLWPAGDSTDTQYF. CDR3 nucleotides: TGTGCCAGCAGTTTATGGCCAGCGGGGGATAGCACAGATACGCAGTATTTT.

V and J are TRBV12-3 or TRBV12-4 and TRBJ2-2; D possibly corresponds to TRBD2 (6 bases). There are 12 residues in the CDR3. Trimming left V 9 bases short and J 6 bases short, with 11 bases between. The CDR3 region has the DNA TGTGCCAGTGGGGGGAGTCCCGGGGAGCTGTTTTTT. This sequence encodes CASGGSPGELFF.

The CDR3 here is CASSIYSADGDEQFF. As DNA, the CDR3 is TGTGCCAGTAGTATTTATTCGGCAGATGGAGATGAGCAGTTCTTC. V gene TRBV19 combines with J gene TRBJ2-1, with D unresolved. The CDR3 contains 15 residues. Trimming stripped 3 bases from V and 8 bases from J, with 17 bases between. Germline V lookup: CDR1 LNHDA, CDR2 SQIVND (reference sequence).

The table lists this clonotype with a few counts. V is TRBV3-1 and J is TRBJ2-3; the D is unclear. V lost 3 bases, J lost 2 bases, and 9 bases lay in between. The CDR3 has 14 residues. Germline CDR1 reads LGHDT; CDR2 reads YNNKEL (reference sequence). For the CDR3, the DNA is TGTGCCAGCAGCCAGGAACGGAACACAGATACGCAGTATTTT. This gives the protein CASSQERNTDTQYF.

This clonotype was detected a few times. This chain joins TRBV7-9 and TRBJ2-1; weak D call: TRBD2 (6 bases). The CDR3 contains 15 residues. The germline V gene encodes CDR1 SEHNR and CDR2 FQNEAQ (reference sequence). V shed 7 bases and J shed 3 bases, with 16 bases lying between them. CDR3 sequence (DNA): TGTGCCAGCACCGACATAGCGGAAAGCTACAATGAGCAGTTCTTC. It yields the protein CASTDIAESYNEQFF. The full variable domain, rest sourced from reference TRBV7-9 and TRBJ2-1, is DTGVSQNPRHKITKRGQNVTFRCDPISEHNRLYWYRQTLGQGPEFLTYFQNEAQLEKSRLLSDRFSAERPKGSFSTLEIQRTEQGDSAMYLCASTDIAESYNEQFFGPGTRLTVL.

The sample holds a few counts of this clonotype. The rearrangement uses TRBV28 and TRBJ1-6; D is unresolved. Trimming took off 5 bases at V and 0 bases at J, with 11 bases between the two ends. In germline, CDR1 is MDHEN, CDR2 SYDVKM. The CDR3 sequence is 16 residues long. The CDR3 spells CASSLDLPSYNSPLHF. Written as DNA, the CDR3 is TGTGCCAGCAGTCTCGACTTACCCTCCTATAATTCACCCCTCCACTTT. The full variable domain, rest sourced from reference TRBV28 and TRBJ1-6, is DVKVTQSSRYLVKRTGEKVFLECVQDMDHENMFWYRQDPGLGLRLIYFSYDVKMKEKGDIPEGYSVSREKKERFSLILESASTNQTSMYLCASSLDLPSYNSPLHFGNGTRLTVT.

To note about this clonotype: An end of the junction differs from the germline gene, which may be a read error. The J gene is TRBJ2-7, the V gene TRBV29-1; D uncertain. This CDR3 has 13 residues. Germline V gene data show CDR1 as SQVTM and CDR2 as ANQGSEA. The CDR3, as DNA: TGCAGCGTGGAAGACTCCCTCCGGGACGAGCAGTACTTC. Encoded protein: CSVEDSLRDEQYF.

The rearrangement joins TRBV29-1 to TRBJ2-1; D remains unclear. V dropped 1 base and J dropped 1 base, with 11 bases sitting between them. The CDR3 extends over 15 amino acids. The germline gives CDR1 SQVTM, CDR2 ANQGSEA. DNA for the CDR3: TGCAGCGTTGAAGGGCCGATGATGTCCTACAATGAGCAGTTCTTC. This gives the protein CSVEGPMMSYNEQFF.

The chain is built from TRBV3-1 and TRBJ2-5; TRBD2 matches at 12 bases. The CDR3 runs to 16 residues. V lost 2 bases and J lost 4; bases outside the gene matches: 5. Per the germline V gene, CDR1 is LGHDT and CDR2 is YNNKEL (reference sequence). CDR3 sequence: CASSQPSGGARETQYF. The CDR3 bases are TGTGCCAGCAGCCAACCTAGCGGGGGGGCCAGAGAGACCCAGTACTTC.

The chain is built from TRBV4-1 and TRBJ1-3, with no clear D. The germline CDR1 and CDR2 sequences are MGHRA and YSYEKL. This CDR3 is built from 14 residues. Trimming shortened V by 0 bases and J by 7 bases, and 10 bases separated the two germline ends. CDR3 in DNA: TGCGCCAGCAGCCAAGATGAGGGTTGGAACACCATATATTTT. It specifies CASSQDEGWNTIYF.

This clonotype was counted only a few times. This rearrangement joins TRBV4-1 to TRBJ2-1; possibly TRBD2 for D (5 bases). Trimming cost V 0 bases and J 10 bases, with 10 bases left between them. The CDR3 spans 13 residues. Germline V gives CDR1 MGHRA, CDR2 YSYEKL. The CDR3 nucleotides are TGCGCCAGCAGCCAAGAGGGCGGAGGCGAGCAGTTCTTC. This translates into CASSQEGGGEQFF.

This rearrangement joins TRBV7-8 to TRBJ2-7; D call uncertain. Germline loops: CDR1 SGHVS, CDR2 FQNEAQ. V was cut by 8 bases and J by 1 base, with 12 bases left in between. The CDR3 loop spans 13 amino acids. The CDR3 DNA reads as TGTGCCAGCCGTCCCTACGGATCCTACGAGCAGTACTTC. Translated, it gives CASRPYGSYEQYF.